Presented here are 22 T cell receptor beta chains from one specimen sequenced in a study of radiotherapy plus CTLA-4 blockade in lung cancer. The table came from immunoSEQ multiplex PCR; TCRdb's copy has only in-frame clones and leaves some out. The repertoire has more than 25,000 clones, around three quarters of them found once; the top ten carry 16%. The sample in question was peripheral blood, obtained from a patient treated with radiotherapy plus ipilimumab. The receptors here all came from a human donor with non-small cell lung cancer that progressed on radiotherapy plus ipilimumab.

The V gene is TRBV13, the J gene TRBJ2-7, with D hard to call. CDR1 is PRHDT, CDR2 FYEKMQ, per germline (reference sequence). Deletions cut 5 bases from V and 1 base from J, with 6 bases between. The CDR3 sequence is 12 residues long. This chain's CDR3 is CASSVRSYEQYF. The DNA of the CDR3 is TGTGCCAGCAGCGTCAGGTCCTACGAGCAGTACTTC.

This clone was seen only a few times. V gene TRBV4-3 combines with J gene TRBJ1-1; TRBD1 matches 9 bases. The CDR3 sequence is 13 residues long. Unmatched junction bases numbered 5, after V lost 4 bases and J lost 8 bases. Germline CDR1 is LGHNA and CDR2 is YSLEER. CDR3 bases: TGCGCCAGCAGCCCCTCTGGGACAGGGGAAGCTTTCTTT. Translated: CASSPSGTGEAFF.

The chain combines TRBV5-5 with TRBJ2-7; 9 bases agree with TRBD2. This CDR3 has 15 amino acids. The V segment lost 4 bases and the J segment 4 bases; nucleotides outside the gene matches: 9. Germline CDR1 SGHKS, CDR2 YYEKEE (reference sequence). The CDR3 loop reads CASSAGLAREYEQYF. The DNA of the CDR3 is TGTGCCAGCAGCGCCGGACTAGCGCGGGAGTACGAGCAGTACTTC.

Here the CDR3 DNA reads TGTGCCATCAGTGACAGGGCTTATGGCTACACCTTC. Its protein product is CAISDRAYGYTF. The chain employs TRBV10-3 and TRBJ1-2; maybe TRBD1 (5 bases). The CDR3 length is 12 residues. Trimming took 3 bases from V and 5 from J, leaving 7 bases between them. Germline assignment: CDR1 ENHRY and CDR2 SYGVKD.

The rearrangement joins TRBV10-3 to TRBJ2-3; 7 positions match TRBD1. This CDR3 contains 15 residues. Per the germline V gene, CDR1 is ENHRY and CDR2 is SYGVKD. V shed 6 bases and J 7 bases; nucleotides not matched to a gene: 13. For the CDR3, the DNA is TGTGCCATCAGGGGACCTGACAGGGACGGAAATACGCAGTATTTT. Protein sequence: CAIRGPDRDGNTQYF.

CDR3 coding DNA: TGTGCCAGCAGTGCCTCGGCCGGGACAGGGGAATCCACAGATACGCAGTATTTT. Its translation is CASSASAGTGESTDTQYF. This chain uses TRBV25-1 with TRBJ2-3; 10 bases fit TRBD1. The CDR3 spans 18 residues. Germline lookup yields CDR1 MGHDK and CDR2 SYGVNS. The trim removed 4 bases at V and 2 bases at J, leaving 12 bases unmatched. Supplemented by reference TRBV25-1 and TRBJ2-3, the full variable domain reads EADIYQTPRYLVIGTGKKITLECSQTMGHDKMYWYQQDPGMELHLIHYSYGVNSTEKGDLSSESTVSRIRTEHFPLTLESARPSHTSQYLCASSASAGTGESTDTQYFGPGTRLTVL.

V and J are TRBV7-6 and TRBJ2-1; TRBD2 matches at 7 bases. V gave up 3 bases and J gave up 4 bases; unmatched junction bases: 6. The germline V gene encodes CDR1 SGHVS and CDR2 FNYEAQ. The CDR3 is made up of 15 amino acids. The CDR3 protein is CASSLFPGGYNEQFF. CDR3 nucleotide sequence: TGTGCCAGCAGCTTGTTTCCCGGGGGGTACAATGAGCAGTTCTTC. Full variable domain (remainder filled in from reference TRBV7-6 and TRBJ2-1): GAGVSQSPRYKVTKRGQDVALRCDPISGHVSLYWYRQALGQGPEFLTYFNYEAQQDKSGLPNDRFSAERPEGSISTLTIQRTEQRDSAMYRCASSLFPGGYNEQFFGPGTRLTVL.

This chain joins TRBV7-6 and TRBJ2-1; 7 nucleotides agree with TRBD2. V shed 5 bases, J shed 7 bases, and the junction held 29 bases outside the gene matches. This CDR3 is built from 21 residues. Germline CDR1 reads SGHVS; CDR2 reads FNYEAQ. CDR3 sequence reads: CASSGPGGLGFEREGQNEQFF. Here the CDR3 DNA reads TGTGCCAGCAGCGGCCCGGGGGGACTCGGCTTCGAGAGGGAGGGCCAAAATGAGCAGTTCTTC.

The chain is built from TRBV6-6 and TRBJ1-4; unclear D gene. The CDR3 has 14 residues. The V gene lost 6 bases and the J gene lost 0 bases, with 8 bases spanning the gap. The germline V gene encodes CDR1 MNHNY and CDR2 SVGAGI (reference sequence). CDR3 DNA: TGTGCCAGCAGCGGGATCGCAACTAATGAAAAACTGTTTTTT. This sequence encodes CASSGIATNEKLFF.

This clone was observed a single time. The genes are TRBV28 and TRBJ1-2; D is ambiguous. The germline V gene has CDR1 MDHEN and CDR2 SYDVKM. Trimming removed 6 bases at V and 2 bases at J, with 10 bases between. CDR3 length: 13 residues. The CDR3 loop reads CASSTTANYGYTF. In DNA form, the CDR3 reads TGTGCCAGCAGCACGACGGCAAACTATGGCTACACCTTC.

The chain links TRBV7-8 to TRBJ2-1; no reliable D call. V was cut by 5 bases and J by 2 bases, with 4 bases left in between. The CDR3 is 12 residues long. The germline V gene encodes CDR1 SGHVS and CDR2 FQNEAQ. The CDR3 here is CASSLPYNEQFF. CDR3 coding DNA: TGTGCCAGCAGCCTGCCCTACAATGAGCAGTTCTTC.

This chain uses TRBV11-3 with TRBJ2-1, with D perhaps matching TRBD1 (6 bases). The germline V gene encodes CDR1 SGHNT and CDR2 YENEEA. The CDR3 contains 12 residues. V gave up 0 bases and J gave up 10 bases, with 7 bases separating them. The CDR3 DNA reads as TGTGCCAGCAGCTTAGATAGGGGGGAGCAGTTCTTC. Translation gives CASSLDRGEQFF. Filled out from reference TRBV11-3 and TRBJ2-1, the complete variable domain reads EAGVVQSPRYKIIEKKQPVAFWCNPISGHNTLYWYLQNLGQGPELLIRYENEEAVDDSQLPKDRFSAERLKGVDSTLKIQPAELGDSAVYLCASSLDRGEQFFGPGTRLTVL.

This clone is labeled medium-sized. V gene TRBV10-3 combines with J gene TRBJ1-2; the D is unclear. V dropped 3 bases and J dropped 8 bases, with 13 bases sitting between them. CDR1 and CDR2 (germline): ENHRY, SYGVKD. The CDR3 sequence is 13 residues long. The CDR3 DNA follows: TGTGCCATCAGTGAAGGGCAAAAGGAAGGCTACACCTTC. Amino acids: CAISEGQKEGYTF.

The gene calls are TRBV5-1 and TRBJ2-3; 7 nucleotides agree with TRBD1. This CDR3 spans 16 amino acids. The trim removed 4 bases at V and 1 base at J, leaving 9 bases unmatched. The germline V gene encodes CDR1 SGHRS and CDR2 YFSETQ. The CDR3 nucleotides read TGCGCCAGCAGCACCGGACAGGTTCTCGGCACAGATACGCAGTATTTT. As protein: CASSTGQVLGTDTQYF.

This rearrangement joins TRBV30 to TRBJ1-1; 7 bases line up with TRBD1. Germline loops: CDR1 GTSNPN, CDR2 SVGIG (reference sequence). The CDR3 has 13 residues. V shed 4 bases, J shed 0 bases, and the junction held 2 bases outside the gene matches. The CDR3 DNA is TGTGCCTGGACCAGGGGGATGAACACTGAAGCTTTCTTT. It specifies CAWTRGMNTEAFF.

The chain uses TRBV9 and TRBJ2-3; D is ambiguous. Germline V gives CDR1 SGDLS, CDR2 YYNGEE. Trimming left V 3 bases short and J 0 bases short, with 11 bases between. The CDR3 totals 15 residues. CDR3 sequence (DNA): TGTGCCAGCAGCGGCCCTACTGCTAGCACAGATACGCAGTATTTT. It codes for CASSGPTASTDTQYF. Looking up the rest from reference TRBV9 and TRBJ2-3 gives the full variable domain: DSGVTQTPKHLITATGQRVTLRCSPRSGDLSVYWYQQSLDQGLQFLIQYYNGEERAKGNILERFSAQQFPDLHSELNLSSLELGDSALYFCASSGPTASTDTQYFGPGTRLTVL.

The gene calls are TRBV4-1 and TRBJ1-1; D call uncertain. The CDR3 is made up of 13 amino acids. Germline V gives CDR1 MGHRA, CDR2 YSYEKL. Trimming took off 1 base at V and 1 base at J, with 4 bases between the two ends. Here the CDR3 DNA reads TGCGCCAGCAGCCAAGTAGGGAACACTGAAGCTTTCTTT. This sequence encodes CASSQVGNTEAFF.

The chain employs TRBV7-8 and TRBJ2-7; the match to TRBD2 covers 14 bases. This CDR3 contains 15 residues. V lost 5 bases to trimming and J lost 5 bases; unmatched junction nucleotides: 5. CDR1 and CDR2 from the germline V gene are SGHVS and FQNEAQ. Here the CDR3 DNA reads TGTGCCAGCAGCGTAGGACTAGCGGGAGGTAACGAGCAGTACTTC. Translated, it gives CASSVGLAGGNEQYF.

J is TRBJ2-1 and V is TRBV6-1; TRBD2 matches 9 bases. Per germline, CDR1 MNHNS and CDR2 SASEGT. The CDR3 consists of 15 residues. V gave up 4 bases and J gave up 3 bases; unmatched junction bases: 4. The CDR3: CASSVSSGVYNEQFF. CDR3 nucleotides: TGTGCCAGCAGTGTATCTAGCGGGGTCTACAATGAGCAGTTCTTC.

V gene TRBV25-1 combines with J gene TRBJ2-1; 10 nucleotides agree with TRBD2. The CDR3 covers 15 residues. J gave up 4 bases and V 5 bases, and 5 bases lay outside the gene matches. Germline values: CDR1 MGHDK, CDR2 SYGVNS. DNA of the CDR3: TGTGCCAGCAGTCGAGCGGGAGGGGAATACAATGAGCAGTTCTTC. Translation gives CASSRAGGEYNEQFF.

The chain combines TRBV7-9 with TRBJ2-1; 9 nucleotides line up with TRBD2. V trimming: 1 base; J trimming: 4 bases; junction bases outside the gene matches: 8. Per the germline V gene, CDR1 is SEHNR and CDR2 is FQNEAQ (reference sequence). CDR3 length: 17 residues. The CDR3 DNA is TGTGCCAGCAGCTTAGAGGGGCTAGCGGGGATTTACAATGAGCAGTTCTTC. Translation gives CASSLEGLAGIYNEQFF.

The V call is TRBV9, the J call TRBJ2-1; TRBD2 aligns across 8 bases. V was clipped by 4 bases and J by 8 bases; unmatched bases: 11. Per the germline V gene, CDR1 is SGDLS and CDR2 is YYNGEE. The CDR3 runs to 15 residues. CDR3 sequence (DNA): TGTGCCAGCAGCTTCACCGGGACTAGGGGCGATGAGCAGTTCTTC. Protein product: CASSFTGTRGDEQFF. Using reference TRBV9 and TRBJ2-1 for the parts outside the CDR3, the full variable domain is DSGVTQTPKHLITATGQRVTLRCSPRSGDLSVYWYQQSLDQGLQFLIQYYNGEERAKGNILERFSAQQFPDLHSELNLSSLELGDSALYFCASSFTGTRGDEQFFGPGTRLTVL.